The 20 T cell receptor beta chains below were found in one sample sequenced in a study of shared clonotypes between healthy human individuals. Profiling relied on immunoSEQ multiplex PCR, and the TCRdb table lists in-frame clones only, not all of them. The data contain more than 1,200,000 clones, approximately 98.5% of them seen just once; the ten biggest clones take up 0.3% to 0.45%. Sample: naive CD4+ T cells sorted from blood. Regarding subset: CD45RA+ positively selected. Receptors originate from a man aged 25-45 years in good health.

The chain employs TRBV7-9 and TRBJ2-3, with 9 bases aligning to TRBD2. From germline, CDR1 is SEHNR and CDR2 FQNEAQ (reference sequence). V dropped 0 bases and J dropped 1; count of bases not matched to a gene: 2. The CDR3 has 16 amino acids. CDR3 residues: CASSLARTSGTDTQYF. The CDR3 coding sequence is TGTGCCAGCAGCTTAGCGCGGACTAGCGGCACAGATACGCAGTATTTT.

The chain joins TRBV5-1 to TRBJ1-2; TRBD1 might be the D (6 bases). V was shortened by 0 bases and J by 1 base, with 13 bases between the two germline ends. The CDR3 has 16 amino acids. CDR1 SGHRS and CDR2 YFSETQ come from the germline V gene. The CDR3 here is CASSLVRSGDNYGYTF. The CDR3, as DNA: TGCGCCAGCAGCTTGGTACGATCAGGGGATAACTATGGCTACACCTTC.

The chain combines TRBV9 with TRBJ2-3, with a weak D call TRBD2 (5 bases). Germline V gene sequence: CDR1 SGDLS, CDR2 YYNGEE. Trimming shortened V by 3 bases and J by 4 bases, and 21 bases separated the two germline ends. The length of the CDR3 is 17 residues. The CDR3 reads CASSERSGSKFADTQYF. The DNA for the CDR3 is TGTGCCAGCAGCGAGCGGTCAGGATCGAAATTCGCAGATACGCAGTATTTT.

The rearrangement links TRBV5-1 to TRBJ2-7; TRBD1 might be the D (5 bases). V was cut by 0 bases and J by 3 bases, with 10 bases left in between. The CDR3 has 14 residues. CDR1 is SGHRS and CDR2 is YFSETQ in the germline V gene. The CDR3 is CASSLERQNYEQYF. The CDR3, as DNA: TGCGCCAGCAGCTTGGAGAGACAGAACTACGAGCAGTACTTC. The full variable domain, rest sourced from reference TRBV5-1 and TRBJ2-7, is KAGVTQTPRYLIKTRGQQVTLSCSPISGHRSVSWYQQTPGQGLQFLFEYFSETQRNKGNFPGRFSGRQFSNSRSEMNVSTLELGDSALYLCASSLERQNYEQYFGPGTRLTVT.

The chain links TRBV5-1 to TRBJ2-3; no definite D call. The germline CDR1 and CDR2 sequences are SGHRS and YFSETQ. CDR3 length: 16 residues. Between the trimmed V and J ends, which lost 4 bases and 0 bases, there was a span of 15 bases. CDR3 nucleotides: TGCGCCAGCAGCCTGGTACCTCCTCCTAGCACAGATACGCAGTATTTT. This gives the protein CASSLVPPPSTDTQYF.

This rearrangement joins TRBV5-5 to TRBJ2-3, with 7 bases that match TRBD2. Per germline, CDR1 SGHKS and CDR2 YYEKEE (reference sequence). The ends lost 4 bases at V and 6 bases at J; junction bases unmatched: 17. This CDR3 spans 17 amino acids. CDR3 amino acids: CASSPGLPAGAVDTQYF. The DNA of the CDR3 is TGTGCCAGCAGCCCGGGACTACCGGCCGGAGCAGTGGATACGCAGTATTTT.

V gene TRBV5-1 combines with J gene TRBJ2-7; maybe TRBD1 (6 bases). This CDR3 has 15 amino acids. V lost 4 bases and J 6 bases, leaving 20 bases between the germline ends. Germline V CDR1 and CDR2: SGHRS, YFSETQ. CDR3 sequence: CASSVDLTGPLEQYF. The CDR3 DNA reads TGCGCCAGCAGCGTTGACTTGACAGGACCTCTCGAGCAGTACTTC.

Here the CDR3 DNA reads TGTGCCAGCAGCTTAGGGGTGGCCCTCACCGGGGAGCTGTTTTTT. Amino acids: CASSLGVALTGELFF. The chain employs TRBV7-2 and TRBJ2-2, with D uncertain. The CDR3 extends over 15 amino acids. The V end lost 1 base, the J end lost 4 bases, and 10 bases lay between the germline ends. In germline, CDR1 is SGHTA, CDR2 FQGNSA.

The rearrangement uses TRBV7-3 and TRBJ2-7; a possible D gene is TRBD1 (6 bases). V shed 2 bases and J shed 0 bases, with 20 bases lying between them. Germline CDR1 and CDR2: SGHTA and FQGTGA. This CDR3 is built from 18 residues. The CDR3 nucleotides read TGTGCCAGCAGCTTAGTCCCCGTCTCTCAGGGGAACTCCTACGAGCAGTACTTC. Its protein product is CASSLVPVSQGNSYEQYF.

The CDR3 DNA is TGTGCCAGCAGCCAAGTCGGTAGCGGGAGCTCGCAGTATTTT. Translation: CASSQVGSGSSQYF. The rearrangement links TRBV14 to TRBJ2-3; 9 bases match TRBD2. V was clipped by 1 base and J by 10 bases; unmatched bases: 6. CDR3 length equals 14 residues. Germline lookup yields CDR1 SGHDN and CDR2 FVKESK.

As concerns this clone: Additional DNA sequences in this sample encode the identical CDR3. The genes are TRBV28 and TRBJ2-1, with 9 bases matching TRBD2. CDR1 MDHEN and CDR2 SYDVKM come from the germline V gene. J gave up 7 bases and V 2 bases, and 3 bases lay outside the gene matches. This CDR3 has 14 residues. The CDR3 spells CASSLAGGLNEQFF. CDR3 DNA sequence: TGTGCCAGCAGTTTAGCGGGAGGGTTAAATGAGCAGTTCTTC.

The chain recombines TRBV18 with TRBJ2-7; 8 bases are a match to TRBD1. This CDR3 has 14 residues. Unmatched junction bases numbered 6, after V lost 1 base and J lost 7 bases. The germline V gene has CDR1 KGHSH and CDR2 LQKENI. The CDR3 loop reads CASSPLDRGREQYF. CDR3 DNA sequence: TGTGCCAGCTCACCACTTGACAGGGGACGGGAGCAGTACTTC. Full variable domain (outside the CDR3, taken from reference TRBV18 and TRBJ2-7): NAGVMQNPRHLVRRRGQEARLRCSPMKGHSHVYWYRQLPEEGLKFMVYLQKENIIDESGMPKERFSAEFPKEGPSILRIQQVVRGDSAAYFCASSPLDRGREQYFGPGTRLTVT.

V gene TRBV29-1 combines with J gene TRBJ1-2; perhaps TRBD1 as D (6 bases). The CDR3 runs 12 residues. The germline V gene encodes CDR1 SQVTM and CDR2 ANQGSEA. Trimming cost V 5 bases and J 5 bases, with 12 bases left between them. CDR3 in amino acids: CSVTFGQYGYTF. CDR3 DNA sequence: TGCAGCGTTACCTTCGGACAGTATGGCTACACCTTC.

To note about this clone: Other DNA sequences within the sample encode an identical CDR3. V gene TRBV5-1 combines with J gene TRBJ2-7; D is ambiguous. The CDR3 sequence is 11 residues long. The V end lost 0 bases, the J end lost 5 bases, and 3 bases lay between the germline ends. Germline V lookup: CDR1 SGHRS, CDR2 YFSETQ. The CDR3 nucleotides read TGCGCCAGCAGCTTGGCGGACGAGCAGTACTTC. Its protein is CASSLADEQYF.

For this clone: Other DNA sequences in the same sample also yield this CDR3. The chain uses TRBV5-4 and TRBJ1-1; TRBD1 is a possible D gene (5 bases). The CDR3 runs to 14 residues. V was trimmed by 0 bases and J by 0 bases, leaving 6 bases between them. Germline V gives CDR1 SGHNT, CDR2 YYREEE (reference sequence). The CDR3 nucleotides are TGTGCCAGCAGCTTGGGCAGGGTGAACACTGAAGCTTTCTTT. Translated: CASSLGRVNTEAFF.

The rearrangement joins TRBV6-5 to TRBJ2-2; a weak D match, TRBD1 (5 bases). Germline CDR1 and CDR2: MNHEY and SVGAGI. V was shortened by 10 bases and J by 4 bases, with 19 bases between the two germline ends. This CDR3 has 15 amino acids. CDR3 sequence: CATAFRVWGTGELFF. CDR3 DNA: TGTGCCACCGCGTTCAGGGTGTGGGGCACCGGGGAGCTGTTTTTT.

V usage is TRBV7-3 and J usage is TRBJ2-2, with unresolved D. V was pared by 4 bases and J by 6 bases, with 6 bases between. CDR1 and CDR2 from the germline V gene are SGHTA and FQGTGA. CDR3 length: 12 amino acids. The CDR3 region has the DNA TGTGCCAGCAGCTCTCTCGCCGGGGAGCTGTTTTTT. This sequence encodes CASSSLAGELFF.

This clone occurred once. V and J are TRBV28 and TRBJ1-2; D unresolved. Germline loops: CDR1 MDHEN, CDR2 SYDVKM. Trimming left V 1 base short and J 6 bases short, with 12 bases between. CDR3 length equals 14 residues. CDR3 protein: CASSLFFSFNGYTF. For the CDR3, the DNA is TGTGCCAGCAGTTTATTTTTTTCATTCAATGGCTACACCTTC.

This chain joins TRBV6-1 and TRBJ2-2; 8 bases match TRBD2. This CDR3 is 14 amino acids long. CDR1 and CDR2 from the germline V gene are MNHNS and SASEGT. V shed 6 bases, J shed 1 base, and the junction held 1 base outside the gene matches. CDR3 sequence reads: CASRGLGNTGELFF. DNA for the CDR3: TGTGCCAGCAGGGGACTAGGGAACACCGGGGAGCTGTTTTTT.

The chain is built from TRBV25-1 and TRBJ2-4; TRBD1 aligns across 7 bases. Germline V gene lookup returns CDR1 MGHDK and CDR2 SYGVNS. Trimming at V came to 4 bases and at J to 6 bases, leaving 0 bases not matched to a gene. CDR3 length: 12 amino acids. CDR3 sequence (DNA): TGTGCCAGCAGTGGGGACAGAAACATTCAGTACTTC. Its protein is CASSGDRNIQYF.